The present TCR beta chain was sequenced within a study of HIV-infected patients and healthy controls. Study-wide findings and caveats: HIV-infected patients and controls differed significantly in mean usage of eight alpha and eight beta V genes.

Roughly three months, about 14 weeks, into antiretroviral therapy, follow-up blood was collected. No cell fractionation was done, so the repertoire covers all unsorted peripheral blood T cells. Reverse transcription used 450 to 550 ng RNA and constant-region primers for alpha and beta. Each of the alpha and beta chains got its own library through chain-specific third strand synthesis with indices. One primer pair amplified all rearrangements per chain; each cDNA got molecular barcodes. A 5' RACE adapter with a random hexamer and the SP2 primer site was joined to cDNA. TCRdb re-derived calls from the 5' RACE reads in MiXCR, one entry per CDR3 protein. The sample has 5,500 or so distinct CDR3 sequences; roughly 8.5% are singletons. This clonotype was seen at least ten times. The antigen is unknown. Sequenced material: blood, taken during antiretroviral therapy. This receptor was identified in an adult with HIV infection.

The CDR3 loop reads CSASPSGETQYF. DNA for the CDR3: TGCAGTGCTAGCCCTAGCGGGGAGACCCAGTACTTC. The chain combines TRBV20-1 with TRBJ2-5; the match to TRBD2 covers 8 bases. Germline CDR1 DFQATT, CDR2 SNEGSKA (reference sequence). CDR3 length equals 12 residues. J lost 5 bases, V lost 3 bases, and 2 bases had no gene match.